What follows are 32 T cell receptor beta chains derived from one specimen sequenced in a study of blood T cell repertoires in COVID-19. The assay was immunoSEQ multiplex PCR, and TCRdb's table has in-frame clones only and misses some. The sample lists 150,000 or so clones; roughly 87% were seen once. Sequenced: PBMCs or T cells enriched from blood (not recorded which). These receptors came from a woman in her thirties or forties who had been exposed to COVID-19.

This clone occurred a few times. The gene calls are TRBV9 and TRBJ1-1; D gene uncertain. Per germline, CDR1 SGDLS and CDR2 YYNGEE. The V end lost 4 bases, the J end lost 7 bases, and 11 bases lay between the germline ends. The CDR3 consists of 12 residues. CDR3 amino acids: CASSPGGVEAFF. The CDR3 nucleotides read TGTGCCAGCAGCCCCGGTGGAGTTGAAGCTTTCTTT.

The chain combines TRBV5-1 with TRBJ2-7; TRBD1 matches 7 bases. The CDR3 extends over 14 amino acids. The V gene's germline CDR1 is SGHRS and CDR2 YFSETQ. V shed 4 bases and J 5 bases; nucleotides not matched to a gene: 9. The CDR3 region has the DNA TGCGCCAGCAGCCCAGGACAGGTCACCGACGAGCAGTACTTC. Its translation: CASSPGQVTDEQYF.

The genes are TRBV5-1 and TRBJ1-1; D not resolved. Trimming left V 3 bases short and J 0 bases short, with 9 bases between. This CDR3 has 14 residues. Germline loops: CDR1 SGHRS, CDR2 YFSETQ. The CDR3 loop is CASSWRNMNTEAFF. CDR3 sequence (DNA): TGCGCCAGCAGCTGGAGAAACATGAACACTGAAGCTTTCTTT. The full variable domain, completed using reference TRBV5-1 and TRBJ1-1, is KAGVTQTPRYLIKTRGQQVTLSCSPISGHRSVSWYQQTPGQGLQFLFEYFSETQRNKGNFPGRFSGRQFSNSRSEMNVSTLELGDSALYLCASSWRNMNTEAFFGQGTRLTVV.

V and J are TRBV19 and TRBJ2-1; 10 bases agree with TRBD2. V lost 5 bases and J lost 4; bases outside the gene matches: 5. Germline values: CDR1 LNHDA, CDR2 SQIVND (reference sequence). CDR3 length: 15 amino acids. The CDR3 here is CASSPTSGNYNEQFF. Here the CDR3 DNA reads TGTGCCAGTAGTCCCACTAGCGGGAATTACAATGAGCAGTTCTTC.

V usage is TRBV3-1 (or the pseudogene TRBV3-2) and J usage is TRBJ1-1; 10 nucleotides align to TRBD1. V dropped 3 bases and J dropped 4; count of bases not matched to a gene: 2. This CDR3 has 14 amino acids. Per the germline V gene, CDR1 is LGHDT and CDR2 is YNNKEL (reference sequence). CDR3 sequence reads: CASSHRTGGTEAFF. The CDR3 DNA follows: TGTGCCAGCAGCCATAGGACAGGGGGCACTGAAGCTTTCTTT.

This chain joins TRBV7-3 and TRBJ2-3, with D hard to call. This CDR3 is built from 13 residues. Germline V gene lookup returns CDR1 SGHTA and CDR2 FQGTGA. The V end was cut by 2 bases, the J end by 3 bases, with 6 bases between. This CDR3 reads CASSLVRTDTQYF. As DNA, the CDR3 is TGTGCCAGCAGCTTAGTTCGGACAGATACGCAGTATTTT.

This sequence joins TRBV5-1 and TRBJ1-5; D is ambiguous. V was pared by 0 bases and J by 6 bases, with 7 bases between. CDR3 length: 13 residues. Germline V lookup: CDR1 SGHRS, CDR2 YFSETQ. In DNA form, the CDR3 reads TGCGCCAGCAGCTTGGGAGATGGTCAGCCCCAGCATTTT. Its protein product is CASSLGDGQPQHF.

The V gene is TRBV2, the J gene TRBJ2-7; TRBD1 matches 7 bases. Looked up from germline, CDR1 is SNHLY and CDR2 is FYNNEI. This CDR3 is 14 amino acids long. The V segment lost 4 bases and the J segment 2 bases; nucleotides outside the gene matches: 5. CDR3 in DNA: TGTGCCAGCAGTGTCAGGGGGAAACCCTACGAGCAGTACTTC. Translated, it gives CASSVRGKPYEQYF.

The rearrangement uses TRBV7-9 and TRBJ2-5, with D unclear. This CDR3 has 13 residues. Trimming removed 1 base from V and 2 bases from J, with 5 bases in between. The germline CDR1 and CDR2 sequences are SEHNR and FQNEAQ (reference sequence). The DNA of the CDR3 is TGTGCCAGCAGCTTAGGGCTGCAAGAGACCCAGTACTTC. Translated, it gives CASSLGLQETQYF.

The V gene is TRBV6-1, the J gene TRBJ1-2, with D possibly being TRBD1 (6 bases). V lost 3 bases, J lost 4 bases, and 18 bases lay in between. Per the germline V gene, CDR1 is MNHNS and CDR2 is SASEGT. There are 16 residues in the CDR3. CDR3 in amino acids: CASSDHSRGSSYGYTF. CDR3 nucleotides: TGTGCCAGCAGTGATCATAGCAGGGGAAGCAGCTATGGCTACACCTTC.

The DNA of the CDR3 is TGTGCCAGCAGTGAAGGTCCAGTGTTTAACTATGGCTACACCTTC. This translates into CASSEGPVFNYGYTF. V gene TRBV6-1 combines with J gene TRBJ1-2; D call uncertain. CDR1 MNHNS and CDR2 SASEGT come from the germline V gene. The V and J ends lost 1 base and 1 base respectively, with 10 bases between them. CDR3 length equals 15 residues.

The genes are TRBV28 and TRBJ1-2; D is perhaps TRBD1 (6 bases). V shed 6 bases and J shed 4 bases, with 15 bases lying between them. Per germline, CDR1 MDHEN and CDR2 SYDVKM. This CDR3 has 14 amino acids. The chain's CDR3 is CASSETTGGYGYTF. As DNA, the CDR3 is TGTGCCAGCAGCGAAACGACAGGTGGCTATGGCTACACCTTC.

The chain recombines TRBV4-1 with TRBJ1-2; 10 nucleotides line up with TRBD1. V lost 3 bases and J lost 6; bases outside the gene matches: 4. The CDR3 sequence is 14 residues long. Germline V gene lookup returns CDR1 MGHRA and CDR2 YSYEKL. The CDR3 protein is CASSQPGTGDGYTF. The CDR3 coding sequence is TGCGCCAGCAGCCAGCCCGGGACAGGGGATGGCTACACCTTC.

This rearrangement joins TRBV2 to TRBJ1-2, with 7 bases identical to TRBD1. V trimming: 3 bases; J trimming: 3 bases; junction bases outside the gene matches: 7. Germline lookup yields CDR1 SNHLY and CDR2 FYNNEI. This CDR3 has 15 amino acids. CDR3: CASSELGGVDYGYTF. Here the CDR3 DNA reads TGTGCCAGCAGTGAGTTAGGGGGCGTTGACTATGGCTACACCTTC.

This clone was detected a few times. The genes are TRBV10-1 and TRBJ2-7; TRBD1 is a possible D gene (6 bases). Germline values: CDR1 WNHNN, CDR2 SYGVQD (reference sequence). Trimming cost V 0 bases and J 13 bases, with 13 bases left between them. The length of the CDR3 is 12 residues. In DNA form, the CDR3 reads TGCGCCAGCAGTGAGTCTGGGGCAGGGGAATACTTC. Translating gives CASSESGAGEYF.

This sequence joins TRBV7-9 and TRBJ2-2; TRBD1 is a possible D gene (6 bases). The V gene lost 5 bases and the J gene lost 6 bases, with 19 bases spanning the gap. Germline loops: CDR1 SEHNR, CDR2 FQNEAQ (reference sequence). The CDR3 length is 16 residues. This CDR3 is CASSPQGRGVSGELFF. In nucleotides, the CDR3 is TGTGCCAGCAGCCCCCAGGGCAGGGGAGTGTCCGGGGAGCTGTTTTTT.

This clone was observed many times. The V and J genes are TRBV29-1 and TRBJ2-2; 9 bases match TRBD1. This CDR3 comprises 13 residues. The J segment lost 6 bases and the V segment lost 4 bases, leaving 3 bases of the junction unmatched. Germline-derived CDR1 and CDR2 are SQVTM and ANQGSEA. Here the CDR3 reads CSVGQGVAGELFF. DNA for the CDR3: TGCAGCGTTGGACAGGGGGTGGCCGGGGAGCTGTTTTTT.

The V call is TRBV18, the J call TRBJ1-5, with TRBD1 matching over 7 bases. The CDR3 is 12 residues long. Trimming took 6 bases from V and 5 from J; bases not matched to a gene: 1. The germline gives CDR1 KGHSH, CDR2 LQKENI. CDR3 DNA: TGTGCCAGCTCTACAGGGGATCAGCCCCAGCATTTT. The encoded protein is CASSTGDQPQHF.

The V and J genes are TRBV27 and TRBJ2-7; maybe TRBD2 (6 bases). Germline CDR1 is MNHEY and CDR2 is SMNVEV (reference sequence). With 1 base removed from V and 3 bases from J, the gap between germline ends came to 10 bases. The CDR3 is made up of 14 amino acids. The CDR3 protein is CASSLYSGGYEQYF. CDR3 DNA: TGTGCCAGCAGTTTATATTCCGGGGGCTACGAGCAGTACTTC.

The chain carries TRBV4-1 and TRBJ2-3, with 8 nucleotides matching TRBD1. Germline CDR1 is MGHRA and CDR2 is YSYEKL. The trim removed 0 bases at V and 2 bases at J, leaving 1 base unmatched. The CDR3 sequence is 15 residues long. CDR3 bases: TGCGCCAGCAGCCAAGAGGACAGGGACACAGATACGCAGTATTTT. Translated: CASSQEDRDTDTQYF.

This clone appeared once. CDR3 loop: CASSRLVPSSYNEQFF. CDR3 bases: TGCGCCAGCAGCAGACTAGTCCCGAGCTCCTACAATGAGCAGTTCTTC. The V call is TRBV5-1, the J call TRBJ2-1; TRBD2 is a possible D gene (6 bases). The CDR3 covers 16 residues. CDR1 and CDR2 from the germline V gene are SGHRS and YFSETQ. With 4 bases removed from V and 0 bases from J, the gap between germline ends came to 14 bases.

This clone appeared a single time. In DNA form, the CDR3 reads TGTGCCAGCAGCACCCCCGTTGGAGGGACCACTGAAGCTTTCTTT. It translates to CASSTPVGGTTEAFF. V usage is TRBV9 and J usage is TRBJ1-1, with D possibly TRBD1 on 5 matching bases. CDR3 size: 15 residues. V was pared by 4 bases and J by 4 bases, with 17 bases between. Germline assignment: CDR1 SGDLS and CDR2 YYNGEE.

V is TRBV2 and J is TRBJ2-5; 7 bases match TRBD1. Unmatched junction bases numbered 7, after V lost 7 bases and J lost 5 bases. In germline, CDR1 is SNHLY, CDR2 FYNNEI. The CDR3 loop spans 13 amino acids. The CDR3, as DNA: TGTGCCAGCATGAGGGGGCGCGTTGAGACCCAGTACTTC. Amino acid sequence: CASMRGRVETQYF. Filled out from reference TRBV2 and TRBJ2-5, the complete variable domain reads EPEVTQTPSHQVTQMGQEVILRCVPISNHLYFYWYRQILGQKVEFLVSFYNNEISEKSEIFDDQFSVERPDGSNFTLKIRSTKLEDSAMYFCASMRGRVETQYFGPGTRLLVL.

The chain carries TRBV21-1 and TRBJ1-5. TRBV21-1 is a pseudogene. The CDR3 extends over 14 amino acids. The CDR3 region has the DNA TGTGCCAGCAGCGCCCGGAGGGTATGGCAGCCCCAGCATTTT. Its translation is CASSARRVWQPQHF.

This sequence joins TRBV6-1 and TRBJ2-5, with 8 positions matching TRBD2. This CDR3 has 19 residues. V trimming: 4 bases; J trimming: 0 bases; junction bases outside the gene matches: 16. Germline values: CDR1 MNHNS, CDR2 SASEGT. This CDR3 is CASSVAGRARVRYQETQYF. The DNA for the CDR3 is TGTGCCAGCAGTGTAGCGGGGCGAGCCCGAGTTAGGTACCAAGAGACCCAGTACTTC.

This chain connects TRBV19 to TRBJ1-5, with D hard to call. V gave up 8 bases and J gave up 6 bases, with 14 bases separating them. This CDR3 is built from 13 residues. The germline V gene has CDR1 LNHDA and CDR2 SQIVND (reference sequence). CDR3 loop: CASARGLSQPQHF. CDR3 sequence (DNA): TGTGCCAGTGCCCGAGGGCTGAGTCAGCCCCAGCATTTT. The entire variable domain, with the rest obtained from reference TRBV19 and TRBJ1-5, is as follows: DGGITQSPKYLFRKEGQNVTLSCEQNLNHDAMYWYRQDPGQGLRLIYYSQIVNDFQKGDIAEGYSVSREKKESFPLTVTSAQKNPTAFYLCASARGLSQPQHFGDGTRLSIL.

The chain uses TRBV7-8 and TRBJ2-7; D remains ambiguous. V was trimmed by 3 bases and J by 2 bases, leaving 11 bases between them. CDR1 is SGHVS, CDR2 FQNEAQ, per germline. CDR3 length: 14 residues. CDR3 DNA sequence: TGTGCCAGCAGCTTGAGTCTTCAAACCTACGAGCAGTACTTC. It yields the protein CASSLSLQTYEQYF. The entire variable domain, with the rest obtained from reference TRBV7-8 and TRBJ2-7, is as follows: GAGVSQSPRYKVAKRGQDVALRCDPISGHVSLFWYQQALGQGPEFLTYFQNEAQLDKSGLPSDRFFAERPEGSVSTLKIQRTQQEDSAVYLCASSLSLQTYEQYFGPGTRLTVT.

V is TRBV3-1 (or the pseudogene TRBV3-2) and J is TRBJ1-5; D is unresolved. Trimming cost V 3 bases and J 5 bases, with 14 bases left between them. This CDR3 contains 15 residues. Germline loops: CDR1 LGHDT, CDR2 YNNKEL (reference sequence). The CDR3 loop is CASSHGLGGDQPQHF. As DNA, the CDR3 is TGTGCCAGCAGCCATGGCCTCGGCGGAGATCAGCCCCAGCATTTT.

In the case of this clone: Other DNA sequences within the sample encode an identical CDR3. The genes are TRBV5-1 and TRBJ2-7, with 8 bases matching TRBD2. After removal of 0 bases from V and 2 bases from J, the junction contained 1 base not matched to a gene. CDR1 is SGHRS and CDR2 is YFSETQ in the germline V gene. The CDR3 is 14 amino acids. The CDR3 DNA reads as TGCGCCAGCAGCTTGGCCGGGGGGGCCTACGAGCAGTACTTC. This encodes CASSLAGGAYEQYF.

This clone was detected only a few times. The chain uses TRBV7-8 and TRBJ2-1; D is possibly TRBD1 (5 bases). Per germline, CDR1 SGHVS and CDR2 FQNEAQ. The length of the CDR3 is 15 residues. V was cut by 0 bases and J by 4 bases, with 10 bases left in between. CDR3 DNA sequence: TGTGCCAGCAGCTTAGCAGGGCAGGGTTACAATGAGCAGTTCTTC. This gives the protein CASSLAGQGYNEQFF.

The rearrangement links TRBV5-1 to TRBJ2-7; TRBD2 agrees at 11 bases. This CDR3 is built from 16 residues. With 3 bases clipped from V and 0 bases from J, the junction kept 5 bases outside the gene matches. Looked up from germline, CDR1 is SGHRS and CDR2 is YFSETQ. The CDR3 nucleotides read TGCGCCAGCAGCTCGGGACTAGCGGCGAGCTCCTACGAGCAGTACTTC. This translates into CASSSGLAASSYEQYF.

This chain links TRBV5-1 with TRBJ2-5; D might be TRBD1 (5 bases). V lost 3 bases and J 4 bases, leaving 13 bases between the germline ends. CDR1 and CDR2 (germline): SGHRS, YFSETQ. This CDR3 region has 14 residues. In DNA, the CDR3 is TGCGCCAGCAGCTGGCCCGTGCAGGGAGAGACCCAGTACTTC. It yields the protein CASSWPVQGETQYF.